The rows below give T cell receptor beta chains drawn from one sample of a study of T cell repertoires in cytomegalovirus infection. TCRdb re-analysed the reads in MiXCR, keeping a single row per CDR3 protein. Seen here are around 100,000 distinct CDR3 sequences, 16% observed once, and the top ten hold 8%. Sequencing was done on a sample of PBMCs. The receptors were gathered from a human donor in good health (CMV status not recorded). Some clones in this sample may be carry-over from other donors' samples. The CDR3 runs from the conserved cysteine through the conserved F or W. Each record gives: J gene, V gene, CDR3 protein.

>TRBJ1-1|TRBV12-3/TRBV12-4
CASSLGVAAFF
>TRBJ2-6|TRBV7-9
CASSPSPAGANVLTF
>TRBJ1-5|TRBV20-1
CSARDEPEEPQHF
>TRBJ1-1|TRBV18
CASSPEADNTEAFF
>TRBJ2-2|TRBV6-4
CASSPTSSGGAHTGELFF
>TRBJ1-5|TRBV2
CASSASRTWEGQPQHF
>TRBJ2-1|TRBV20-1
CSARSSFGSYNEQFF
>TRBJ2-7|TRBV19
CASRPGQGMYEQYF
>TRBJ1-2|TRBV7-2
CASSLSSQYYGYTF
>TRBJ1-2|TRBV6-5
CASSSITPVSLDFYGYTF
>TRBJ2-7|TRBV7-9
CASSSPTGGTNSYEQYF
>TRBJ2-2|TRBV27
CASSRVSNTGELFF
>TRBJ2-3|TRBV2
CASSGVRGTFTDTQYF
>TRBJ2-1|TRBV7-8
CASSFTSGGARNEQFF
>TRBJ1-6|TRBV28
CASSRDLNSPLHF
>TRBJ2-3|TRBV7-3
CASSLGPEFPQYF
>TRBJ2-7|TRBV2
CAAGRSYEQYF
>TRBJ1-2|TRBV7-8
CASSLVGTGYTF
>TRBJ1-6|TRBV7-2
CASSFRGGLNSPLHF
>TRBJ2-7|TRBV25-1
CASSDPTSGVAYEQYF
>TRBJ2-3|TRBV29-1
CSVVGGRALLSTDTQYF
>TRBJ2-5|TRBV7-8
CASSPLSGTIDLYF
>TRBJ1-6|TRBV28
CASSFPGYSPLHF
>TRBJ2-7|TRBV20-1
CSASAGGDYEQYF
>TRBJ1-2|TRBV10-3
CAISRDRDLGANYGYTF
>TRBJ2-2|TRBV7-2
CASSFRDRGTPGELFF
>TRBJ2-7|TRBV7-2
CASSLGLGPPYEQYF
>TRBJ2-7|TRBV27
CASRRTGGYEQYF
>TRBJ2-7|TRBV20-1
CSARDLKTSGVYEQYF
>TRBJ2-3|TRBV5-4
CASSGFQGGRALQGTDTQYF
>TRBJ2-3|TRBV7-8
CASSWGGATSTDTQYF
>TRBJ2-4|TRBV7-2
CASSLQSGGNIQYF
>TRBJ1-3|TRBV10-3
CAISDSSSGNTIYF
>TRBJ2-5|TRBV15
CATSRAQETQYF
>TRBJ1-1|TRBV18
CASSPKVSMNTEAFF
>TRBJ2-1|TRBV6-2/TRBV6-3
CASSPPWSGGRSSYNEQFF
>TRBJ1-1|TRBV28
CASTDTDRGLFTEAFF
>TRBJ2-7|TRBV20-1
CSARDWSGGAYEQYF
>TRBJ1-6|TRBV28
CASSLLIRQGILHF
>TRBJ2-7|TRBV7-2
CASSLGGTGSYEQYF
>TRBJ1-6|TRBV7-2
CASSDRPGNSPLHF
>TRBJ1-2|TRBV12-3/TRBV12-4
CASRRDLGVGYTF
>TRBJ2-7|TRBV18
CASSSHGGDAAEQYF
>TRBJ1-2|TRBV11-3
CASSQVRRQVYYGYTF
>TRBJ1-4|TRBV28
CASSHSMGQANKRLFF
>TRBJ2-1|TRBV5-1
CASSLLGSSSYNEQFF
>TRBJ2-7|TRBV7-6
CASSELGLVGGASEQYF
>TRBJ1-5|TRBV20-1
CSAASGNQPQHF
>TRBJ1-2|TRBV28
CASSTNRGFDYGYTF
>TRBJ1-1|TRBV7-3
CASSASGLDTEAFF
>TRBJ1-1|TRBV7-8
CASSLKGHGSPEAFF
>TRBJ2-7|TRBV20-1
CSARDRGPSVGEQYF
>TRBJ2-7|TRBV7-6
CASSSQTSGTTLYEQYF